This TCR beta chain was documented in a study of T cell changes during pregnancy in multiple sclerosis. The data were produced by immunoSEQ multiplex PCR, yet TCRdb's version contains in-frame clones alone and is incomplete. Of about 89,000 clones listed, around 92% were seen once; the top ten hold approximately 2.2%. This receptor was identified in a female donor in good health, enrolled as a control in a pregnancy study. The sample in question was peripheral blood, obtained after pregnancy.

CDR3: CASSSDAQGTEAFF. CDR3 bases: TGTGCCAGCAGCTCCGACGCTCAGGGGACTGAAGCTTTCTTT. The V and J genes are TRBV7-6 and TRBJ1-1, with D possibly TRBD1 on 6 matching bases. With 4 bases removed from V and 5 bases from J, the gap between germline ends came to 14 bases. The germline V gene encodes CDR1 SGHVS and CDR2 FNYEAQ. The CDR3 has 14 amino acids.